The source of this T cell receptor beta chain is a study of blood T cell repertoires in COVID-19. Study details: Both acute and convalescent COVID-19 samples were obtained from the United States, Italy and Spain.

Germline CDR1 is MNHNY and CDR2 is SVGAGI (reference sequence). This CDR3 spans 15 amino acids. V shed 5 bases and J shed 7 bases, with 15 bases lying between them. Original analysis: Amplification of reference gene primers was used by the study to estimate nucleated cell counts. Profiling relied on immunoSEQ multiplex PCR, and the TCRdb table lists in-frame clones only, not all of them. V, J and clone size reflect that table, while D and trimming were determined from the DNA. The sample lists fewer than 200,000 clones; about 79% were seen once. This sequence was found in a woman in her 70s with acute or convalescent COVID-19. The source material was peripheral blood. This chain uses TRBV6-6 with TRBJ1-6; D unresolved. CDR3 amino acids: CASSALWSLNSPLHF. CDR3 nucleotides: TGTGCCAGCAGTGCCCTTTGGTCGCTAAATTCACCCCTCCACTTT.